A single T cell receptor beta chain is shown here with its context. Its antigen is as yet unknown. The sample is drawn from a study of beta chain features in type 1 diabetes. Sequenced material consisted of expressed TCRB transcripts (all of the isolated RNA was reverse transcribed). Assay used: immunoSEQ multiplex PCR; TCRdb lists only in-frame clones, some missing. The top ten clones hold 0.008% to 0.011% of a sample with about 360,000 clones, roughly an eighth of them seen once. Germline loops: CDR1 SGHDN, CDR2 FVKESK. The germline V and J ends were trimmed by 2 bases and 3 bases, with 7 bases remaining between them. This CDR3 has 13 residues. Study findings and constraints: Patients with type 1 diabetes showed fewer VDJ junction insertions and more deletions. Shortening of TCRB CDR3s, moderate but significant, appeared in all four CD4+ subsets of Type 1 diabetes patients.

The receptor comes from a woman between 18 and 29 years old with type 1 diabetes. The sequenced material came from naive CD4+ T cells from blood. The chain carries TRBV14 and TRBJ1-1; D perhaps matches TRBD1 (5 bases). The CDR3 region has the DNA TGTGCCAGCAGCCAAAAAGGGGACACTGAAGCTTTCTTT. Protein sequence: CASSQKGDTEAFF. The entire variable domain, with the rest obtained from reference TRBV14 and TRBJ1-1, is as follows: EAGVTQFPSHSVIEKGQTVTLRCDPISGHDNLYWYRRVMGKEIKFLLHFVKESKQDESGMPNNRFLAERTGGTYSTLKVQPAELEDSGVYFCASSQKGDTEAFFGQGTRLTVV.